A single T cell receptor beta chain is shown here with its context. Its antigen is as yet unknown. The data are from a study of T cell responses to AZD1222 COVID-19 vaccine. This table comes from immunoSEQ multiplex PCR, and its TCRdb copy is limited to in-frame clones, with some not included. The sample yields some 170,000 clones, around nine tenths seen once. Overall study results and limits: With dominance at 160-218 and 743-854, vaccine-associated CD4 TCRs spanned spike. Clonal diversity was possibly underestimated, and white British individuals and females predominated among donors.

CDR1 and CDR2 from the germline V gene are SGHKS and YYEKEE (reference sequence). V trimming: 3 bases; J trimming: 2 bases; junction bases outside the gene matches: 8. This CDR3 is built from 17 residues. The TCR comes from an adult in good health. Source: peripheral blood, taken on day 0 of AZD1222 vaccination. The chain employs TRBV5-5 and TRBJ2-1, with 10 bases that match TRBD1. This CDR3 reads CASSSLDRGHTYNEQFF. For the CDR3, the DNA is TGTGCCAGCAGCTCCCTCGACAGGGGGCATACCTACAATGAGCAGTTCTTC.